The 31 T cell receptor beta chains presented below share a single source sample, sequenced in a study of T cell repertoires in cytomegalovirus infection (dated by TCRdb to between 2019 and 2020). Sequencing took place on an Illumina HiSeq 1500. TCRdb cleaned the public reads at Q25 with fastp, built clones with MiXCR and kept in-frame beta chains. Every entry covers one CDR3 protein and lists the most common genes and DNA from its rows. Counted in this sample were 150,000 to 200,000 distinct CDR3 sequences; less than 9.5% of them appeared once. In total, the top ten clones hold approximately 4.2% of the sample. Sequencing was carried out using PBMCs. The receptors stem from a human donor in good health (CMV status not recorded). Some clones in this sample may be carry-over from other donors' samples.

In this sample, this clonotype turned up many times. Here the CDR3 DNA reads TGTGCCAGCAGCCTAGGCGGGGGGGCCAACGTCCTGACTTTC. It translates to CASSLGGGANVLTF. V and J are TRBV2 and TRBJ2-6, with D perhaps TRBD2 (5 bases). The V end lost 6 bases, the J end lost 4 bases, and 10 bases lay between the germline ends. Germline CDR1 reads SNHLY; CDR2 reads FYNNEI. This CDR3 region has 14 residues.

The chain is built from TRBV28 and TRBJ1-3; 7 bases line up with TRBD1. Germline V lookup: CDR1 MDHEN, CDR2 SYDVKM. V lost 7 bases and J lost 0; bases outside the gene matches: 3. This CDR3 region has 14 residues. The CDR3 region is CASTGQHSGNTIYF. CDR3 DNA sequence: TGTGCCAGCACGGGACAGCACTCTGGAAACACCATATATTTT.

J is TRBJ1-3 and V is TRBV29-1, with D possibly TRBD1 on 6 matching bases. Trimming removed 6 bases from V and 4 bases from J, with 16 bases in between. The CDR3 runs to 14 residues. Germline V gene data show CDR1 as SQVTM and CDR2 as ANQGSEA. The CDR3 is CSVSVGTTGNTIYF. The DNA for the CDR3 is TGCAGCGTCTCAGTAGGGACAACCGGAAACACCATATATTTT. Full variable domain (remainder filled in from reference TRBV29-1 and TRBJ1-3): SAVISQKPSRDICQRGTSLTIQCQVDSQVTMMFWYRQQPGQSLTLIATANQGSEATYESGFVIDKFPISRPNLTFSTLTVSNMSPEDSSIYLCSVSVGTTGNTIYFGEGSWLTVV.

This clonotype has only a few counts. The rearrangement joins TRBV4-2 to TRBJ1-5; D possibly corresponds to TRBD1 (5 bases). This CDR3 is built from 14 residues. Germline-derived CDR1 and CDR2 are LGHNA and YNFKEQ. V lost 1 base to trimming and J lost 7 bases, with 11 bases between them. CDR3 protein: CASSQAGKGQPQHF. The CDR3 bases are TGTGCCAGCAGCCAAGCAGGGAAGGGCCAGCCCCAGCATTTT.

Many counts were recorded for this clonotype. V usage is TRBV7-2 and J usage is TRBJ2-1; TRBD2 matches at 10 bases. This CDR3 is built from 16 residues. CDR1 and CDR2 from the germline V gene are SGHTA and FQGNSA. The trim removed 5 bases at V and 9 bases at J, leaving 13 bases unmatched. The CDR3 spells CASSHPTSGKRIEQFF. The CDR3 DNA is TGTGCCAGCAGCCACCCAACTAGCGGGAAGAGGATTGAGCAGTTCTTC.

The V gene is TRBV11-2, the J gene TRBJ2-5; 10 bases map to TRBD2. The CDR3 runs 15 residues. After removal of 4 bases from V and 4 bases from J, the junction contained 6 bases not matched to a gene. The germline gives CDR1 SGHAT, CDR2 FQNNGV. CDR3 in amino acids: CASSYTSGIVETQYF. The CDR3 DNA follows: TGTGCCAGCAGCTATACTAGCGGGATAGTAGAGACCCAGTACTTC.

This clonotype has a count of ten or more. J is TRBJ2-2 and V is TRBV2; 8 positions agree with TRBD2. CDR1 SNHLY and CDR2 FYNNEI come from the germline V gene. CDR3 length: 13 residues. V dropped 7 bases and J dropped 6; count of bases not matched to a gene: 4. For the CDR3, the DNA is TGTGCCAGCAAAGGGACTAGATCCGGGGAGCTGTTTTTT. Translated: CASKGTRSGELFF. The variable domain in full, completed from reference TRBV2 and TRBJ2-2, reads EPEVTQTPSHQVTQMGQEVILRCVPISNHLYFYWYRQILGQKVEFLVSFYNNEISEKSEIFDDQFSVERPDGSNFTLKIRSTKLEDSAMYFCASKGTRSGELFFGEGSRLTVL.

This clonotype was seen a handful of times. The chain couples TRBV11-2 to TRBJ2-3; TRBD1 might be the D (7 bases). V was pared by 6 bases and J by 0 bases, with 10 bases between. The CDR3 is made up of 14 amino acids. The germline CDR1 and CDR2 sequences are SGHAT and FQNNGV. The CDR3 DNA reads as TGTGCCAGCAGTCCAGGGGGGAGCACAGATACGCAGTATTTT. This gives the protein CASSPGGSTDTQYF.

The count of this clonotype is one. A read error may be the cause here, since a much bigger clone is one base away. Written as DNA, the CDR3 is TGTGCCAGCTCACTACCGGGACAGAGAAATTCACCCCTCCACTTT. Its translation: CASSLPGQRNSPLHF. The J gene is TRBJ1-6, the V gene TRBV18; 7 bases match TRBD1. J gave up 7 bases and V 4 bases, and 7 bases lay outside the gene matches. CDR1 KGHSH and CDR2 LQKENI come from the germline V gene. The length of the CDR3 is 15 residues.

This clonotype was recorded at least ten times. CDR3 sequence reads: CASSLSSREGYGYTF. The CDR3 DNA reads TGTGCCAGCAGCTTATCGAGCAGGGAGGGCTACGGCTACACCTTC. This chain uses TRBV7-9 with TRBJ1-2; maybe TRBD1 (5 bases). The CDR3 runs to 15 residues. Germline CDR1 SEHNR, CDR2 FQNEAQ (reference sequence). V shed 2 bases and J shed 8 bases, with 18 bases lying between them.

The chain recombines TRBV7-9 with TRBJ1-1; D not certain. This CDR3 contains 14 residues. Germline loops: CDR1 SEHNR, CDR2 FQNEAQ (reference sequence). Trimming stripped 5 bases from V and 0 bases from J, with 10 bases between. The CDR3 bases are TGTGCCAGCAGCAATACGACGATGAACACTGAAGCTTTCTTT. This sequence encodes CASSNTTMNTEAFF.

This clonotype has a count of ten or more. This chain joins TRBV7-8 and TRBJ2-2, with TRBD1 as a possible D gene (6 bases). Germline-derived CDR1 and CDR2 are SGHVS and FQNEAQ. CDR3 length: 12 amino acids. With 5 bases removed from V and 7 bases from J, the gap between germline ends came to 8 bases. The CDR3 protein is CASSAQGGELFF. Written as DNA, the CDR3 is TGTGCCAGCAGCGCACAGGGCGGGGAGCTGTTTTTT.

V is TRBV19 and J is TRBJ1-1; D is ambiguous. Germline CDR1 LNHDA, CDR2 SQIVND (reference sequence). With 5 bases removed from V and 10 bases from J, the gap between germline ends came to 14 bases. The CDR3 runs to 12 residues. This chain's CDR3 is CASSAQSAGAFF. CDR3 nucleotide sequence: TGTGCCAGTAGTGCCCAGTCTGCGGGAGCTTTCTTT.

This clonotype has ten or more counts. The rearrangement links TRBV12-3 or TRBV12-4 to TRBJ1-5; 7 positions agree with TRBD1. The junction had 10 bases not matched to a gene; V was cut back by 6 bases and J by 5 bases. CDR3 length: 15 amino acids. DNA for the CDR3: TGTGCCAGCAGCCTCACACAGGGGCAGGATCAGCCCCAGCATTTT. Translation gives CASSLTQGQDQPQHF.

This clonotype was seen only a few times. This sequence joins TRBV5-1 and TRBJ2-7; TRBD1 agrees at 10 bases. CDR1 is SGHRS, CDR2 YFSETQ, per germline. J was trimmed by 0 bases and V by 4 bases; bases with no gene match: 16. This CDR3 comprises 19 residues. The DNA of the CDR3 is TGCGCCAGCAGCCTACAACCAGGGACAGGGGAGGGCCCCTCCTACGAGCAGTACTTC. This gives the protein CASSLQPGTGEGPSYEQYF.

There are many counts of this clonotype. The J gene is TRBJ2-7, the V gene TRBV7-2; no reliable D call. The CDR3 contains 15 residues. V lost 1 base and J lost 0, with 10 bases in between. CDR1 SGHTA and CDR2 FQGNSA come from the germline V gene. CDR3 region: CASSLVVGSSYEQYF. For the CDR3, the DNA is TGTGCCAGCAGCTTAGTTGTCGGAAGCTCCTACGAGCAGTACTTC.

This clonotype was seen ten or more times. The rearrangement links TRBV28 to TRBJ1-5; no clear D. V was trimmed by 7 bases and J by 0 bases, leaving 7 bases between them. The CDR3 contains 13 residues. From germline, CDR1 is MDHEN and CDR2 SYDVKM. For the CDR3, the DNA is TGTGCCAGCAAACAGCATAGCAATCAGCCCCAGCATTTT. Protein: CASKQHSNQPQHF.

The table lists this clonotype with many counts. The CDR3 nucleotides are TGTGCCAGCAGTTTGGGGCAGCACAATAGCAATCAGCCCCAGCATTTT. Protein product: CASSLGQHNSNQPQHF. The chain couples TRBV12-3 or TRBV12-4 to TRBJ1-5, with D perhaps matching TRBD1 (5 bases). V lost 3 bases and J 0 bases, leaving 12 bases between the germline ends. There are 16 residues in the CDR3.

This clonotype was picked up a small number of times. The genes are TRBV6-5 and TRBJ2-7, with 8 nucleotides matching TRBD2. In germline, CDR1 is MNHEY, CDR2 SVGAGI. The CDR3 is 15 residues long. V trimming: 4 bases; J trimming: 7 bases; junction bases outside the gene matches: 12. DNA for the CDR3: TGTGCCAGCAGTTGGAGGTTGCAGGGACTAGGAGAGCAGTACTTC. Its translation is CASSWRLQGLGEQYF.

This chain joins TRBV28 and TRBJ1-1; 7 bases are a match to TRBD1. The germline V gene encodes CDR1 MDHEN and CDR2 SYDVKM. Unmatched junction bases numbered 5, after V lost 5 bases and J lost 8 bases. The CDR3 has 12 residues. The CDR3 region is CASSIGTVEAFF. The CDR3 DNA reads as TGTGCCAGCAGTATTGGGACAGTCGAAGCTTTCTTT.

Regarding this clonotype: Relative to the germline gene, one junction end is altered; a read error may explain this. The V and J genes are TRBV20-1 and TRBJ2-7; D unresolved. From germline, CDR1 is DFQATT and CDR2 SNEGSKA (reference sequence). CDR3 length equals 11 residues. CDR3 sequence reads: CSAPTQYEHYF. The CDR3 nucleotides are TGCAGTGCTCCAACCCAGTACGAGCATTACTTC.

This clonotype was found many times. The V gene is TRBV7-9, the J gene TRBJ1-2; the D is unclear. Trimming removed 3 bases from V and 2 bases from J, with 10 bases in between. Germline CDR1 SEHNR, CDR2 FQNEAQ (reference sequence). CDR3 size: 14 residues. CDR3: CASSFRDPNYGYTF. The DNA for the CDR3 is TGTGCCAGCAGCTTTCGGGATCCCAACTATGGCTACACCTTC.

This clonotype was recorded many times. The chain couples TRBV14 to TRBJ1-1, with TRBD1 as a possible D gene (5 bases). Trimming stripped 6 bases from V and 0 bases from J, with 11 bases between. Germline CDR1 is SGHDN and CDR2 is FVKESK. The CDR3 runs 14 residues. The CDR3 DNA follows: TGTGCCAGCAGACGGGACTCCATGAACACTGAAGCTTTCTTT. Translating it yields CASRRDSMNTEAFF.

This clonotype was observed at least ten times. The CDR3 DNA reads as TGTGCCAGCAGCTTATGGACTTCTCCCAGCACAGATACGCAGTATTTT. It yields the protein CASSLWTSPSTDTQYF. V is TRBV7-9 and J is TRBJ2-3, with a possible D match to TRBD2 (5 bases). V dropped 2 bases and J dropped 0 bases, with 12 bases sitting between them. The germline V gene has CDR1 SEHNR and CDR2 FQNEAQ (reference sequence). The length of the CDR3 is 16 residues.

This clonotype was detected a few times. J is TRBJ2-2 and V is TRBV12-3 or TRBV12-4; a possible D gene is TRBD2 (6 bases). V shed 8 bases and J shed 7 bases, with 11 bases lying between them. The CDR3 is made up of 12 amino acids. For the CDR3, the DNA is TGTGCCAGCTCCATGGGAGGCGGGGAGCTGTTTTTT. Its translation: CASSMGGGELFF.

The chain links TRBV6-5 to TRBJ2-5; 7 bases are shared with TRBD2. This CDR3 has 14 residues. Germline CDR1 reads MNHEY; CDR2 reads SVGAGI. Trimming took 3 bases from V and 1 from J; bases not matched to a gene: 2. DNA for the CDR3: TGTGCCAGCAGTTATGGGAGGGTCCAAGAGACCCAGTACTTC. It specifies CASSYGRVQETQYF.

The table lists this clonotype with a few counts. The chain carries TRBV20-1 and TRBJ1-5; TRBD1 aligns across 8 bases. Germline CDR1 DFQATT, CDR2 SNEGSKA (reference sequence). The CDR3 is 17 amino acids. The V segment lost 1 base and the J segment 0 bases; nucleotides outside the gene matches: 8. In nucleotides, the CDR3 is TGCAGTGCTAGAGCCGACAGGGGATACGATAGCAATCAGCCCCAGCATTTT. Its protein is CSARADRGYDSNQPQHF.

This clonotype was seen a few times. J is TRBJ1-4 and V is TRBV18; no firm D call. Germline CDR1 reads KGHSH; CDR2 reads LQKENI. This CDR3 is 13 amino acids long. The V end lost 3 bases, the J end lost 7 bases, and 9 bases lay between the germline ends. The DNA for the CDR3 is TGTGCCAGCTCACCCCGGCAGGCTGAAAAACTGTTTTTT. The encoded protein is CASSPRQAEKLFF. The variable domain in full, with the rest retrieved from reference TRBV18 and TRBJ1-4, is NAGVMQNPRHLVRRRGQEARLRCSPMKGHSHVYWYRQLPEEGLKFMVYLQKENIIDESGMPKERFSAEFPKEGPSILRIQQVVRGDSAAYFCASSPRQAEKLFFGSGTQLSVL.

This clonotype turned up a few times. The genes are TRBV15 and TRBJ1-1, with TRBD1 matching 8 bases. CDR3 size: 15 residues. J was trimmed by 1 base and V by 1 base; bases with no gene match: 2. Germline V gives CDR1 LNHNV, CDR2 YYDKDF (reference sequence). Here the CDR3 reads CATSRAGTGNTEAFF. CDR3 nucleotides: TGTGCCACCAGCAGAGCAGGGACAGGGAACACTGAAGCTTTCTTT.

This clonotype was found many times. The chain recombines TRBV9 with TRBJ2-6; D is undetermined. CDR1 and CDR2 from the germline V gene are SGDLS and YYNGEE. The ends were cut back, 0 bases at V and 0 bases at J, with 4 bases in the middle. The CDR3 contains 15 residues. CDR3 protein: CASSVDNSGANVLTF. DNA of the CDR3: TGTGCCAGCAGCGTAGACAACTCTGGGGCCAACGTCCTGACTTTC.

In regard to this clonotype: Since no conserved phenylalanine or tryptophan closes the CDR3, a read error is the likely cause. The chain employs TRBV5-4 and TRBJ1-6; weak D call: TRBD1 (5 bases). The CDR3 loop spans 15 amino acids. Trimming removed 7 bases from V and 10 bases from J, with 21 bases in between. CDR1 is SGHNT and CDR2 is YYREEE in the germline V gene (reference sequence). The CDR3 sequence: CASSSFNRPTSPLHL. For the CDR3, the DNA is TGTGCCAGCTCTTCATTCAACAGGCCGACCTCACCCCTCCACCTT.